This T cell receptor (beta chain) comes out of a study of shared clonotypes between healthy human individuals. To note about this clone: Its cognate antigen is unknown.

Clones were sequenced by immunoSEQ multiplex PCR, and TCRdb holds only the in-frame ones, with some missing. The sample yields over 2 million clones, 85% to 95% seen once. General study findings and limits: Although depth was large, rarefaction showed that sequencing of the sorted subsets was incomplete.

The length of the CDR3 is 14 residues. With 5 bases clipped from V and 6 bases from J, the junction kept 7 bases outside the gene matches. CDR1 is MNHNS, CDR2 SASEGT, per germline. The clonotype comes from a man in his late teens or twenties in good health. Some clones in this sample may be carry-over from other donors' samples. Sequenced input: naive CD4+ T cells from PBMCs. Subset defined: CD45RA+ positively selected. The genes are TRBV6-1 and TRBJ2-7; TRBD1 aligns across 10 bases. As DNA, the CDR3 is TGTGCCAGCAGTCACCGGGACAGGGGACGCGAGCAGTACTTC. It yields the protein CASSHRDRGREQYF.